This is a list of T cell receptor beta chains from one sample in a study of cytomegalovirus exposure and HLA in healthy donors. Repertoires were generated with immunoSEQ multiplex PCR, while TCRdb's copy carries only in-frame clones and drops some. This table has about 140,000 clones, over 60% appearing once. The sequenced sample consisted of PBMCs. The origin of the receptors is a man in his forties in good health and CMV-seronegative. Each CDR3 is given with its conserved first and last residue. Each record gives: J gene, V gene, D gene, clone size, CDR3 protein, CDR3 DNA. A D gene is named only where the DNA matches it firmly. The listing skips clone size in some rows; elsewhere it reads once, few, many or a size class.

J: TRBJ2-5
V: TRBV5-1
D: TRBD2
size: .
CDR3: CASSADLSGRGQETQYF
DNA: TGCGCCAGCAGCGCAGACCTTAGCGGGAGGGGCCAAGAGACCCAGTACTTC

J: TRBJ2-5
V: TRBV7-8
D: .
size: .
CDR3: CASSLPRQETQYF
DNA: TGTGCCAGCAGCTTACCCCGCCAAGAGACCCAGTACTTC

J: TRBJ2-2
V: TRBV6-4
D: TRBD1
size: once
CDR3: CASSSGQGDTGELFF
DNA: TGTGCCAGCAGTTCCGGCCAGGGGGACACCGGGGAGCTGTTTTTT

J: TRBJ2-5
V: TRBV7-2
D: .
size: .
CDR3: CASTAGAHPLETQYF
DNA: TGTGCCAGCACCGCAGGGGCCCACCCATTGGAGACCCAGTACTTC

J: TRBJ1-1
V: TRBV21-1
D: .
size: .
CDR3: CASSNSEQGKRDEAFF
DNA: TGTGCCAGCAGCAATAGCGAACAGGGGAAGAGGGATGAAGCTTTCTTT

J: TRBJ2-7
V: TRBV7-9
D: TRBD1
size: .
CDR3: CSSSPTPGQGMAEQYF
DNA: TGTTCCAGCAGCCCGACTCCGGGACAGGGAATGGCCGAGCAGTACTTC

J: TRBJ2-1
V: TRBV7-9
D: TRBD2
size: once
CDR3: CAARGGALSYNEQFF
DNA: TGTGCCGCCCGGGGGGGGGCCCTCTCCTACAATGAGCAGTTCTTC

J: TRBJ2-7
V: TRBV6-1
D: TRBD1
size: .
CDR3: CASRPGQLPYEQYF
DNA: TGTGCCAGCAGACCGGGACAGCTGCCCTACGAGCAGTACTTC

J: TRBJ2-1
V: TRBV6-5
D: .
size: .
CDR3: CASSYSLVIGEQFF
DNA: TGTGCCAGCAGTTACTCGTTGGTCATTGGCGAGCAGTTCTTC

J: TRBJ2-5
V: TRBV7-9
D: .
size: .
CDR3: CASSLIWREQETQYF
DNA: TGTGCCAGCAGCTTAATTTGGAGGGAGCAAGAGACCCAGTACTTC

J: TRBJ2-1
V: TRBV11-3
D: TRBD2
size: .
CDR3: CASSLGGGAYNEQFF
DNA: TGTGCCAGCAGCTTAGGTGGGGGGGCCTACAATGAGCAGTTCTTC

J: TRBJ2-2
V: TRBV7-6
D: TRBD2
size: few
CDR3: CASSGLAVNTGELFF
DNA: TGTGCCAGCAGCGGACTAGCGGTTAACACCGGGGAGCTGTTTTTT

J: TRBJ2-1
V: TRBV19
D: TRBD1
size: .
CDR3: CASSITGGNEQFF
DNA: TGTGCCAGTAGTATTACAGGGGGGAATGAGCAGTTCTTC

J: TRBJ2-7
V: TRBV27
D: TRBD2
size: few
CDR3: CASSLAGGYEQYF
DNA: TGTGCCAGCAGTTTGGCGGGGGGGTACGAGCAGTACTTC

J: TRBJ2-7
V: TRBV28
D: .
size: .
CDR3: CASSFAIIGAPFSYEQYF
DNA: TGTGCCAGCAGTTTTGCTATCATTGGTGCACCGTTTTCCTACGAGCAGTACTTC

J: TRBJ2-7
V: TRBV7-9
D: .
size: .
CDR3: CASSTLTGADEQYF
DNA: TGTGCCAGCAGCACGTTGACAGGCGCTGACGAGCAGTACTTC

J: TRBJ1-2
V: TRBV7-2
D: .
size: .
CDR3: CASSIDRINYGYTF
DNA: TGTGCCAGCAGCATCGACAGGATTAACTATGGCTACACCTTC

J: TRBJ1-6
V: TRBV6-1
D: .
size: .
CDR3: CASRWGQGNSPLHF
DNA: TGTGCCAGCAGGTGGGGACAAGGTAATTCACCCCTCCACTTT

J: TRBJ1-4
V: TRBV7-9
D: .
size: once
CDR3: CASSPTNEKLFF
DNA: TGTGCCAGCAGTCCGACTAATGAAAAACTGTTTTTT

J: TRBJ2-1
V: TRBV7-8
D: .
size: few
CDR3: CASSPSQASYNEQFF
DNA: TGTGCCAGCAGCCCCAGCCAGGCCTCCTACAATGAGCAGTTCTTC

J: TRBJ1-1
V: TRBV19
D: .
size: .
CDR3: CASSIPGFWLTGAEAFF
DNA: TGTGCCAGTAGTATTCCAGGGTTTTGGCTAACCGGAGCTGAAGCTTTCTTT

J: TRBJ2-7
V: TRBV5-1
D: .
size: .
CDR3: CASSLFPPNLGVIYEQYF
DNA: TGCGCCAGCAGCTTATTCCCCCCCAACCTAGGAGTCATCTACGAGCAGTACTTC

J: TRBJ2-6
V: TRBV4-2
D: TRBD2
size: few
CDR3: CASSQEPQRGSSGANVLTF
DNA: TGTGCCAGCAGCCAAGAACCCCAGCGGGGTAGCTCTGGGGCCAACGTCCTGACTTTC

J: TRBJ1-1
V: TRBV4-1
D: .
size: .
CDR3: CASSQVSRESREAFF
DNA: TGCGCCAGCAGCCAAGTATCGAGGGAAAGTCGAGAAGCTTTCTTT

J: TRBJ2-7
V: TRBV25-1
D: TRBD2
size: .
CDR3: CASSVGGRGGEQYF
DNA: TGTGCCAGCAGTGTCGGCGGGAGAGGTGGCGAGCAGTACTTC

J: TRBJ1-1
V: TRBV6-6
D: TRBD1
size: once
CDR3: CASSQGTADLNTEAFF
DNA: TGTGCCAGCAGTCAAGGGACAGCAGACTTGAACACTGAAGCTTTCTTT

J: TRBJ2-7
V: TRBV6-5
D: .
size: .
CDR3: CASSYGAGALYEQYF
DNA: TGTGCCAGCAGTTACGGGGCAGGGGCCCTCTACGAGCAGTACTTC

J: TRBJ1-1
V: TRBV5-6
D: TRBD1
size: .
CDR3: CASSPGQGSEAFF
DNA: TGTGCCAGCAGCCCGGGACAGGGAAGTGAAGCTTTCTTT